This passage covers 28 T cell receptor beta chains from one sample sequenced in a study of tumor and adjacent non-tumor tissue in lung cancer. No cell sorting was done before RNA was extracted from the tissue. Three rounds of nested PCR, following a modified ARM-PCR protocol, produced the TCRbeta library. One entry per CDR3 protein, called by TCRdb with MiXCR from the multiplex PCR reads. This table holds 81,000 or so distinct CDR3 sequences, over 75% found once. Sample: lung tumor tissue. The receptors were gathered from a woman aged 50 to 60 with non-small cell lung cancer.

The chain carries TRBV27 and TRBJ1-1, with TRBD1 as a possible D gene (5 bases). The CDR3 is 13 amino acids. Trimming pared 7 bases from V and 2 bases from J, leaving 11 bases between. Germline V gives CDR1 MNHEY, CDR2 SMNVEV (reference sequence). CDR3 protein: CASKGQGNTEAFF. The CDR3 nucleotides are TGTGCCAGCAAGGGCCAGGGAAACACTGAAGCTTTCTTT.

This clonotype was seen at least ten times. V is TRBV14 and J is TRBJ2-7; 14 bases match TRBD2. Germline V gene lookup returns CDR1 SGHDN and CDR2 FVKESK. This CDR3 comprises 17 residues. V shed 1 base, J shed 2 bases, and the junction held 4 bases outside the gene matches. The DNA of the CDR3 is TGTGCCAGCAGCCAAGCGAGACTAGCGGGAGGGACCTACGAGCAGTACTTC. It is translated as CASSQARLAGGTYEQYF. Based on the CDR3 plus reference TRBV14 and TRBJ2-7, the full variable domain is EAGVTQFPSHSVIEKGQTVTLRCDPISGHDNLYWYRRVMGKEIKFLLHFVKESKQDESGMPNNRFLAERTGGTYSTLKVQPAELEDSGVYFCASSQARLAGGTYEQYFGPGTRLTVT.

The chain carries TRBV12-3 or TRBV12-4 and TRBJ2-1, with TRBD1 matching over 9 bases. Losses at the gene ends were 9 bases for V and 5 bases for J; bases not matched to a gene: 8. The CDR3 totals 14 residues. The DNA of the CDR3 is TGTGCCAGTAAGCAGACAGGGGGGGACAATGAGCAGTTCTTC. This codes for CASKQTGGDNEQFF.

CDR3 loop: CASSPSDRGLTRKLFF. The CDR3 DNA follows: TGCGCCAGCAGCCCCTCGGACAGGGGGCTAACCCGGAAGCTGTTTTTT. The gene calls are TRBV5-1 and TRBJ2-2, with 11 positions matching TRBD1. Germline loops: CDR1 SGHRS, CDR2 YFSETQ. Trimming removed 4 bases from V and 12 bases from J; junction bases left unmatched: 14. The CDR3 is 16 amino acids.

A remark on this clonotype: The junction departs from the called germline gene at one end, perhaps through a read error. The chain employs TRBV6-5 and TRBJ2-7; D tentatively fits TRBD1 or TRBD2 (5 bases each). Germline assignment: CDR1 MNHEY and CDR2 SVGAGI. The CDR3 has 16 amino acids. The CDR3 DNA is TGTGCCAGCAGTTTCGGACTGTCCTACCGGGGCTACGAGCTGTACTTC. This translates into CASSFGLSYRGYELYF.

In the case of this clonotype: At one of its ends the junction is not consistent with the germline gene, which may arise from a read error. The chain recombines TRBV20-1 with TRBJ1-2; no clear D gene. Germline lookup yields CDR1 DFQATT and CDR2 SNEGSKA (reference sequence). This CDR3 has 13 residues. CDR3 bases: TGCAATGCTAGAGTTCAAGTTAACTATGGCTACACCTTC. Amino acids: CNARVQVNYGYTF.

This clonotype was seen many times. V usage is TRBV7-6 and J usage is TRBJ1-1; 7 bases are a match to TRBD1. The J segment lost 1 base and the V segment lost 4 bases, leaving 6 bases of the junction unmatched. This CDR3 is built from 15 residues. Germline V gene lookup returns CDR1 SGHVS and CDR2 FNYEAQ. The CDR3 loop reads CASSSGRQGNTEAFF. The CDR3 DNA reads as TGTGCCAGCAGCTCCGGTAGACAGGGGAACACTGAAGCTTTCTTT.

This clonotype appeared a single time. Relative to the germline gene, one junction end is altered; a read error may explain this. This chain uses TRBV20-1 with TRBJ2-7; D not certain. Germline-derived CDR1 and CDR2 are DFQATT and SNEGSKA (reference sequence). This CDR3 spans 15 amino acids. CDR3 nucleotide sequence: TGCAGTGCTAGATCAATCGAGCGACTCCCCTATGAGCGGTACTTC. Translating gives CSARSIERLPYERYF.

Remarks on this clonotype: Germline is not matched at one junction end, which may reflect a read error. The V gene is TRBV29-1, the J gene TRBJ2-1, with TRBD2 identical over 10 bases. The CDR3 runs 15 residues. The V gene's germline CDR1 is SQVTM and CDR2 ANQGSEA. CDR3 protein: CSAKTSGSWGGEQLF. The CDR3, as DNA: TGCAGCGCCAAGACTAGCGGGTCCTGGGGGGGTGAGCAATTATTC.

The gene calls are TRBV20-1 and TRBJ1-2, with D uncertain. Germline V CDR1 and CDR2: DFQATT, SNEGSKA (reference sequence). The CDR3 spans 13 residues. The germline V and J ends were trimmed by 5 bases and 7 bases, with 17 bases remaining between them. The CDR3: CSASDWALSGYTF. For the CDR3, the DNA is TGCAGTGCTTCGGACTGGGCCTTAAGTGGCTACACCTTC.

This clonotype was detected only once. The genes are TRBV6-5 and TRBJ2-1, with TRBD2 as a possible D gene (5 bases). Trimming took off 10 bases at V and 9 bases at J, with 25 bases between the two ends. CDR1 is MNHEY and CDR2 is SVGAGI in the germline V gene. CDR3 length: 15 residues. The CDR3 region is CANNVRAGGLSEQFF. The CDR3, as DNA: TGTGCCAACAATGTGAGGGCAGGCGGGCTTAGTGAGCAGTTCTTC.

The rearrangement links TRBV20-1 to TRBJ2-7; the D call may be TRBD1 or TRBD2 (5 bases each). The CDR3 consists of 16 residues. Between the trimmed V and J ends, which lost 6 bases and 10 bases, there was a span of 31 bases. Germline CDR1 DFQATT, CDR2 SNEGSKA (reference sequence). The CDR3 DNA is TGCAGTGCGAGGAGGTTTGGGGCCCGGGACGTGAGCGAACAGTACTTC. Translating it yields CSARRFGARDVSEQYF.

For this clonotype: The CDR3 does not close with the conserved phenylalanine or tryptophan, likely indicating a read error. The chain is built from TRBV6-2 or TRBV6-3 and TRBJ1-2; D unclear. Germline V gene sequence: CDR1 MNHEY, CDR2 SVGEGT. This CDR3 contains 13 residues. The CDR3 DNA is TGCGCCAGCAGTTCTCAGAGTATGGATGGCTACACCTCC. Its translation: CASSSQSMDGYTS.

Details on this clonotype: At one end the junction does not follow the germline gene, possibly because of a read error. The chain couples TRBV12-3 or TRBV12-4 to TRBJ1-6, with D possibly TRBD1 on 6 matching bases. This CDR3 has 16 amino acids. In DNA, the CDR3 is TGTGCTAGCAGTAAGAGAGGGGGAAGGGTTAATTCACCCCTCCACTTT. Translated, it gives CASSKRGGRVNSPLHF.

This clonotype was found once. This chain connects TRBV10-3 to TRBJ2-1; TRBD1 matches at 7 bases. The CDR3 is 14 amino acids. Trimming cost V 9 bases and J 6 bases; bases outside gene matches: 11. Germline V gives CDR1 ENHRY, CDR2 SYGVKD. CDR3 nucleotide sequence: TGTGCCATAGGGTGGGGACAGCAAACCAATGAGCAGTTCTTC. Residues: CAIGWGQQTNEQFF.

This clonotype was detected ten times or more. The rearrangement joins TRBV28 to TRBJ1-2; possibly TRBD1 for D (5 bases). This CDR3 spans 18 amino acids. CDR1 is MDHEN and CDR2 is SYDVKM in the germline V gene. Trimming took off 3 bases at V and 4 bases at J, with 24 bases between the two ends. The CDR3 loop is CASSFPSGGRGLRYGYTF. The CDR3, as DNA: TGTGCCAGCAGTTTCCCCTCCGGCGGGCGGGGGTTGCGCTATGGCTACACCTTC.

As for this clonotype: One junction end does not reproduce the germline sequence, and a read error may be involved. This chain uses TRBV28 with TRBJ2-5; D is tentatively TRBD1 or TRBD2 (6 bases each). There are 14 residues in the CDR3. The germline gives CDR1 MDHEN, CDR2 SYDVKM. Written as DNA, the CDR3 is TGTACTAGCAGCTTCCCGGGGGACATGGGGACCCAATACTTC. As protein: CTSSFPGDMGTQYF. The whole variable domain, remainder taken from reference TRBV28 and TRBJ2-5, is DVKVTQSSRYLVKRTGEKVFLECVQDMDHENMFWYRQDPGLGLRLIYFSYDVKMKEKGDIPEGYSVSREKKERFSLILESASTNQTSMYLCTSSFPGDMGTQYFGPGTRLLVL.

On this clonotype itself: Because it lacks the conserved phenylalanine or tryptophan at the end, this CDR3 is likely a read error. J is TRBJ2-7 and V is TRBV6-1, with D tentatively TRBD1 or TRBD2 (5 bases each). This CDR3 has 15 residues. V lost 8 bases and J lost 3, with 20 bases in between. Germline V CDR1 and CDR2: MNHNS, SASEGT. As DNA, the CDR3 is TGTGCCAGCGGTGCCCGGGACCCCATCCACTACGAGCAGTACCTC. It translates to CASGARDPIHYEQYL.

The rearrangement joins TRBV6-2 or TRBV6-3 to TRBJ2-1, with no clear D. CDR1 MNHEY and CDR2 SVGEGT come from the germline V gene. The CDR3 consists of 13 residues. With 3 bases removed from V and 13 bases from J, the gap between germline ends came to 16 bases. CDR3 sequence: CASSYGWPSDQFF. CDR3 sequence (DNA): TGTGCCAGCAGTTATGGGTGGCCAAGTGACCAGTTCTTC.

Concerning this clonotype: Compared with germline, one end of the junction differs, possibly owing to a read error. The chain links TRBV29-1 to TRBJ2-5, with 12 bases fitting TRBD2. Germline CDR1 reads SQVTM; CDR2 reads ANQGSEA. The CDR3 is made up of 12 amino acids. Here the CDR3 reads CSAGTSGQTQCF. The CDR3 DNA reads as TGCAGCGCAGGGACTAGCGGGCAGACCCAGTGCTTC.

About this clonotype itself: The germline gene is not matched at one end of the junction; a read error may be the cause. The chain joins TRBV7-2 to TRBJ1-2, with 7 positions matching TRBD1. The CDR3 consists of 13 residues. Germline loops: CDR1 SGHTA, CDR2 FQGNSA. The CDR3 bases are TGTACCAGCGCCTTGGACAGGATATATGGATACACCTTC. Its protein product is CTSALDRIYGYTF.

The chain recombines TRBV28 with TRBJ1-4, with TRBD1 as a possible D gene (6 bases). CDR1 and CDR2 (germline): MDHEN, SYDVKM. This CDR3 is 14 amino acids long. V lost 9 bases to trimming and J lost 10 bases, with 21 bases between them. The CDR3, as DNA: TGTGCCAGTATTCCATACAGGGTTAGGGGAAAACTGTTTTTT. Translating gives CASIPYRVRGKLFF.

In the case of this clonotype: The CDR3 does not close with the conserved phenylalanine or tryptophan, likely indicating a read error. The V call is TRBV11-2, the J call TRBJ2-2; D gene unclear. The CDR3 is 16 residues long. Germline assignment: CDR1 SGHAT and CDR2 FQNNGV. The CDR3 coding sequence is TGTGTCAGCAGCTTATCAGCTTCCAGGAACACCGGGGAGCTGTTTCTT. The encoded protein is CVSSLSASRNTGELFL.

This clonotype came up many times. A read error may be the cause here, since a much bigger clone is one base away. As the CDR3 is not closed by the conserved phenylalanine or tryptophan, this likely results from a read error. V gene TRBV29-1 combines with J gene TRBJ2-1; 12 bases line up with TRBD2. V was pared by 7 bases and J by 9 bases, with 4 bases of the junction left unmatched. The germline CDR1 and CDR2 sequences are SQVTM and ANQGSEA. The length of the CDR3 is 12 residues. CDR3 amino acids: CSGWTSGTEQFL. The CDR3 DNA reads as TGCAGCGGATGGACTAGCGGGACTGAGCAGTTCCTC.

In its sample, this clonotype was seen many times. J is TRBJ2-5 and V is TRBV6-2 or TRBV6-3; 8 bases map to TRBD2. The CDR3 has 15 amino acids. CDR1 and CDR2 (germline): MNHEY, SVGEGT. V shed 5 bases and J 5 bases; nucleotides not matched to a gene: 10. Here the CDR3 DNA reads TGTGCCAGCAGTCTTATGAGCGGGAGCCGTGAGACCCAGTACTTC. As protein: CASSLMSGSRETQYF.

The table lists this clonotype with a count of one. The gene calls are TRBV11-2 and TRBJ2-1; D gene ambiguous. Trimming removed 5 bases at V and 2 bases at J, with 13 bases between. Germline values: CDR1 SGHAT, CDR2 FQNNGV. There are 15 residues in the CDR3. Here the CDR3 reads CASSARPSPYNEQFF. The CDR3 DNA reads as TGTGCCAGCAGCGCTAGGCCTAGTCCCTACAATGAGCAGTTCTTC.

Comments on this clonotype: It is likely a read error, because the conserved phenylalanine at the end of the CDR3 is missing. The rearrangement uses TRBV20-1 and TRBJ2-7, with D tentatively TRBD2 (5 bases). The CDR3 is made up of 13 amino acids. Germline CDR1 and CDR2: DFQATT and SNEGSKA (reference sequence). Deletions cut 7 bases from V and 6 bases from J, with 19 bases between. CDR3 loop: CSVTRSALCEQYL. The CDR3 region has the DNA TGCAGTGTTACTAGGTCTGCTCTCTGCGAGCAGTACTTA.

As concerns this clonotype: Because the CDR3 is missing its conserved closing phenylalanine or tryptophan, this is likely a read error. The chain uses TRBV4-1 and TRBJ1-5; D unclear. V dropped 1 base and J dropped 6 bases, with 13 bases sitting between them. The CDR3 runs 15 residues. Germline V gene lookup returns CDR1 MGHRA and CDR2 YSYEKL. The CDR3 region has the DNA TGCGCCAGCAGCCAAGGCGATAGGGAGAGTCAGCCCCAGCATTAT. Translated, it gives CASSQGDRESQPQHY.